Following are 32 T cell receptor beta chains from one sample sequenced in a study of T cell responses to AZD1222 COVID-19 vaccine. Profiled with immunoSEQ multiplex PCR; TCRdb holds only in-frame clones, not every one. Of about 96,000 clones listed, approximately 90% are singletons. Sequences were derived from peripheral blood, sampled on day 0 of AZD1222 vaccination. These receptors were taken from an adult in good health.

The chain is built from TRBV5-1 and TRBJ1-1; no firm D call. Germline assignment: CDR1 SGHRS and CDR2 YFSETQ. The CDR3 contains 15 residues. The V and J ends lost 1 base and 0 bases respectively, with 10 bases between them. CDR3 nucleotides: TGCGCCAGCAGCTTGTACTCAGGCGTGAACACTGAAGCTTTCTTT. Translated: CASSLYSGVNTEAFF.

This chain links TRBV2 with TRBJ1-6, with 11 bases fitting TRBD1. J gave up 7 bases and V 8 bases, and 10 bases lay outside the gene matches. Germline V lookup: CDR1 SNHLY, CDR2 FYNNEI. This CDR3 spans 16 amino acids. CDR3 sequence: CASSASGDRGNSPLHF. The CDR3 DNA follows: TGTGCCAGCTCCGCATCGGGGGACAGGGGGAATTCACCCCTCCACTTT.

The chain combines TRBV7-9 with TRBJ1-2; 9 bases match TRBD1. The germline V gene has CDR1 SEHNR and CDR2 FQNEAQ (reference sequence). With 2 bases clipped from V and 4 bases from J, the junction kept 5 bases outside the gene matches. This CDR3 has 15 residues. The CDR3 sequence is CASSLNRGRSYGYTF. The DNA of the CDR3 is TGTGCCAGCAGCTTAAACAGGGGGCGCAGCTATGGCTACACCTTC.

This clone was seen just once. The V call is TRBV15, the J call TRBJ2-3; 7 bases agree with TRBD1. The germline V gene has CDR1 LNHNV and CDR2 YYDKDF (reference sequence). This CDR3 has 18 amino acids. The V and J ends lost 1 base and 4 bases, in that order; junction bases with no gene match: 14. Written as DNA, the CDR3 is TGTGCCACCAGCAGAGCGGCCCTAGGGCAGGGGGTTGCAGATACGCAGTATTTT. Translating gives CATSRAALGQGVADTQYF. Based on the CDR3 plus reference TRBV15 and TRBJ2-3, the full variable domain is DAMVIQNPRYQVTQFGKPVTLSCSQTLNHNVMYWYQQKSSQAPKLLFHYYDKDFNNEADTPDNFQSRRPNTSFCFLDIRSPGLGDTAMYLCATSRAALGQGVADTQYFGPGTRLTVL.

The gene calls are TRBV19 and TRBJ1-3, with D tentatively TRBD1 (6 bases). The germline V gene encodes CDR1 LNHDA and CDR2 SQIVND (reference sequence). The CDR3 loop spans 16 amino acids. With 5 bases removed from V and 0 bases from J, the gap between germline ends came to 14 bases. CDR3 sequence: CASSGQSLPSGNTIYF. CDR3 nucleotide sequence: TGTGCCAGTAGTGGACAGAGCCTTCCCTCTGGAAACACCATATATTTT.

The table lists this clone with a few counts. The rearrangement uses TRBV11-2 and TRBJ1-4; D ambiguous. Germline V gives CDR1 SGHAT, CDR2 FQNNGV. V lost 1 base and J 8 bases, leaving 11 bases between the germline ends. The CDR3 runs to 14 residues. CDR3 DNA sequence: TGTGCCAGCAGCTTAGGGTCAAAAAGCGAAAAACTGTTTTTT. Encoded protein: CASSLGSKSEKLFF.

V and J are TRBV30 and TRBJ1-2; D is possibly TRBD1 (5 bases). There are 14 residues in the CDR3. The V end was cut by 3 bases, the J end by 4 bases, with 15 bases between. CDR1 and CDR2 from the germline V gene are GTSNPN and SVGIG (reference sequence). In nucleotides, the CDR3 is TGTGCCTGGAGAGCCGGTGGTGGGGCCTATGGCTACACCTTC. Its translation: CAWRAGGGAYGYTF. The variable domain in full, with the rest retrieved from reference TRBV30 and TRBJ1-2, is SQTIHQWPATLVQPVGSPLSLECTVEGTSNPNLYWYRQAAGRGLQLLFYSVGIGQISSEVPQNLSASRPQDRQFILSSKKLLLSDSGFYLCAWRAGGGAYGYTFGSGTRLTVV.

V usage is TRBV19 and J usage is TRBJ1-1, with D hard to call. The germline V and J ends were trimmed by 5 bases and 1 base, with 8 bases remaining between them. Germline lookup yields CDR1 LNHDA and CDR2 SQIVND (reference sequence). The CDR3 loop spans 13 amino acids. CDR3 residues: CASSWTENTEAFF. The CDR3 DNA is TGTGCCAGTAGTTGGACGGAGAACACTGAAGCTTTCTTT.

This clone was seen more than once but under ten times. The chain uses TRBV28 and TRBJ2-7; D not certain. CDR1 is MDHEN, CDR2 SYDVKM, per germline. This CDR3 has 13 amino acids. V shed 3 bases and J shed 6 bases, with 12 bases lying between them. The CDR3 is CASSFTTALEQYF. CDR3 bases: TGTGCCAGCAGTTTTACGACGGCTCTCGAGCAGTACTTC.

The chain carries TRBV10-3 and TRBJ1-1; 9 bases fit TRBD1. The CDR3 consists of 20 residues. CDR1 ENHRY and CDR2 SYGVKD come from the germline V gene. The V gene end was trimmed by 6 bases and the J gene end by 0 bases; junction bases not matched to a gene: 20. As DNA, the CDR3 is TGTGCCATCAGCCGGTATTATGCAGCAGTGACAGGGGGAATGAACACTGAAGCTTTCTTT. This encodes CAISRYYAAVTGGMNTEAFF.

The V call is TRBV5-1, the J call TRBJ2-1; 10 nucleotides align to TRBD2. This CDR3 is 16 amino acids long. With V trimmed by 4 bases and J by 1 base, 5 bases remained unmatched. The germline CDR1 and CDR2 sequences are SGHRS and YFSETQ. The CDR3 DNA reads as TGCGCCAGCAGCGCCTTAGCGGGGGGTTCCTACAATGAGCAGTTCTTC. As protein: CASSALAGGSYNEQFF.

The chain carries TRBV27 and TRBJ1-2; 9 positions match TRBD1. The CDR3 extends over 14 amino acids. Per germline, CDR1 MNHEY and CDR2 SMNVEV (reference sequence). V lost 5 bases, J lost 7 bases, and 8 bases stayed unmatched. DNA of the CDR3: TGTGCCAGCAGTGGGGGACAGGGTGTTGGTGGCTACACCTTC. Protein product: CASSGGQGVGGYTF.

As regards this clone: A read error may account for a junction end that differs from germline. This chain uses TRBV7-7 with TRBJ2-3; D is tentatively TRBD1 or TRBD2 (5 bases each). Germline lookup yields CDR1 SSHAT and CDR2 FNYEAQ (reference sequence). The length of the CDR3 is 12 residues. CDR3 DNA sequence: TGTGCTAGCAGGGCCGCGGGAGATACGCAGTATTTT. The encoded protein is CASRAAGDTQYF. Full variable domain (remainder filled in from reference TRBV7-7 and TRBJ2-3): GAGVSQSPRYKVTKRGQDVTLRCDPISSHATLYWYQQALGQGPEFLTYFNYEAQPDKSGLPSDRFSAERPEGSISTLTIQRTEQRDSAMYRCASRAAGDTQYFGPGTRLTVL.

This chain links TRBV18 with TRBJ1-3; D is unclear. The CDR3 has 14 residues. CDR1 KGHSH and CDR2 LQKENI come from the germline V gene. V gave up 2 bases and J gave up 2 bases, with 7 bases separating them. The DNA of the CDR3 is TGTGCCAGCTCACCAGACGGGGCTGGAAACACCATATATTTT. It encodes CASSPDGAGNTIYF.

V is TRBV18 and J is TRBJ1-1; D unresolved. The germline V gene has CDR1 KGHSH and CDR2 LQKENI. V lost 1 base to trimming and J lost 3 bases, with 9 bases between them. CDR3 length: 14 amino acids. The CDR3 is CASSPQVADTEAFF. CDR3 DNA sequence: TGTGCCAGCTCACCACAGGTGGCGGACACTGAAGCTTTCTTT.

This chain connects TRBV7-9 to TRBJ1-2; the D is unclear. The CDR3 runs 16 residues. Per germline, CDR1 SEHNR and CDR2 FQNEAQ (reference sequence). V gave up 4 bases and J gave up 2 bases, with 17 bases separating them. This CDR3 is CASSSTTRNPNYGYTF. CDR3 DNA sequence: TGTGCCAGCAGCTCAACAACCCGGAATCCCAACTATGGCTACACCTTC.

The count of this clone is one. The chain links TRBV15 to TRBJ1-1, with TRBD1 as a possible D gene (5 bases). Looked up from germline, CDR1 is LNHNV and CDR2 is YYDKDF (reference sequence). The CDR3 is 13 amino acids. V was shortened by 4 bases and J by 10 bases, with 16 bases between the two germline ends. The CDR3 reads CATSTGPSGRAFF. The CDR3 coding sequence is TGTGCCACCAGCACGGGACCAAGTGGAAGAGCTTTCTTT. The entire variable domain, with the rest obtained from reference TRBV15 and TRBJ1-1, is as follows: DAMVIQNPRYQVTQFGKPVTLSCSQTLNHNVMYWYQQKSSQAPKLLFHYYDKDFNNEADTPDNFQSRRPNTSFCFLDIRSPGLGDTAMYLCATSTGPSGRAFFGQGTRLTVV.

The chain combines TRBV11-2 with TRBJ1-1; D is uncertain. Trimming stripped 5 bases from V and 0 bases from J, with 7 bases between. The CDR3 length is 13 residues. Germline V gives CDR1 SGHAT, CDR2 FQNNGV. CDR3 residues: CASSRELNTEAFF. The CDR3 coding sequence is TGTGCCAGCAGCCGAGAACTGAACACTGAAGCTTTCTTT. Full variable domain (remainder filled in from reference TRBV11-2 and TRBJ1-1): EAGVAQSPRYKIIEKRQSVAFWCNPISGHATLYWYQQILGQGPKLLIQFQNNGVVDDSQLPKDRFSAERLKGVDSTLKIQPAKLEDSAVYLCASSRELNTEAFFGQGTRLTVV.

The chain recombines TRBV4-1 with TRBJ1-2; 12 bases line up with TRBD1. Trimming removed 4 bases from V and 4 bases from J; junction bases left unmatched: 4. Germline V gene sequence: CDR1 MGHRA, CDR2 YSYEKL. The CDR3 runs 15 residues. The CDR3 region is CASSRLGQGAYGYTF. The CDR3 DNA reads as TGCGCCAGCAGCCGATTGGGACAGGGGGCCTATGGCTACACCTTC.

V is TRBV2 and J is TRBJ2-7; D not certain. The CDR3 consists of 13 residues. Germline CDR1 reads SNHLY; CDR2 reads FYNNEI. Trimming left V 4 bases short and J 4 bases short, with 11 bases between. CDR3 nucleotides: TGTGCCAGCAGTGGGGTAGGCGATTACGAGCAGTACTTC. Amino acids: CASSGVGDYEQYF.

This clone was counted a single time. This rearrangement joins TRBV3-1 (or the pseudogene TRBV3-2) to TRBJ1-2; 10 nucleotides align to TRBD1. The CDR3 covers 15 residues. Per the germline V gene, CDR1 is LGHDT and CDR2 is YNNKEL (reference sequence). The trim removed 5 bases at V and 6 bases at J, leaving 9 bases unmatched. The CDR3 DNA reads TGTGCCAGCAGCGGACGGACAGGGGGAGAGGATGGCTACACCTTC. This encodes CASSGRTGGEDGYTF.

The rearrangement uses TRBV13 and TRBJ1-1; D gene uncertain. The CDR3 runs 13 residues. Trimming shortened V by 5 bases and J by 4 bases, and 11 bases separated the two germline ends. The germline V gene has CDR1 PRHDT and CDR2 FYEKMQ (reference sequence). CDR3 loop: CASSRGRGTEAFF. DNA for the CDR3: TGTGCCAGCAGCCGCGGACGGGGCACTGAAGCTTTCTTT.

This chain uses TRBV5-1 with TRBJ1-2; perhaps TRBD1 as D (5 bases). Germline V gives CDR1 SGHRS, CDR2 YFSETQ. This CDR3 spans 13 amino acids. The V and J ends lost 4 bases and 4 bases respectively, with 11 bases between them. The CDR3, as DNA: TGCGCCAGCAGCCCACAGGCGCCCTATGGCTACACCTTC. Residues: CASSPQAPYGYTF.

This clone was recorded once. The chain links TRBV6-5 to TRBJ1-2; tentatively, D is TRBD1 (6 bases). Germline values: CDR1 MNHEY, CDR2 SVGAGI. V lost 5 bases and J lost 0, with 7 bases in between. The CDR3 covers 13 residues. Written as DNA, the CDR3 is TGTGCCAGCAGTAGACAGGCTAACTATGGCTACACCTTC. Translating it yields CASSRQANYGYTF.

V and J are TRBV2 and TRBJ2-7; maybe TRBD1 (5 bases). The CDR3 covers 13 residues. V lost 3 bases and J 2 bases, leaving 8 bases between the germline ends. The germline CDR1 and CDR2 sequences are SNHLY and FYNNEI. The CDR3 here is CASSDRATYEQYF. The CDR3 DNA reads TGTGCCAGCAGTGACAGGGCGACCTACGAGCAGTACTTC.

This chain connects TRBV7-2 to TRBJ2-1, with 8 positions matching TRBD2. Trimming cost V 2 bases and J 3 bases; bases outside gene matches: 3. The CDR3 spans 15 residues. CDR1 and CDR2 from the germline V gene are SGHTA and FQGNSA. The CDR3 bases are TGTGCCAGCAGCTTAACGGGGGGGTTCTACAATGAGCAGTTCTTC. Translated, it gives CASSLTGGFYNEQFF.

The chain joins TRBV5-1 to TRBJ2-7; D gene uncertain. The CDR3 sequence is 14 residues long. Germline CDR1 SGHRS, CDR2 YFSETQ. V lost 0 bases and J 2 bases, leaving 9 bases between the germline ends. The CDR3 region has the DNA TGCGCCAGCAGCTTGGTGGTCAGGCCCTACGAGCAGTACTTC. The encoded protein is CASSLVVRPYEQYF.

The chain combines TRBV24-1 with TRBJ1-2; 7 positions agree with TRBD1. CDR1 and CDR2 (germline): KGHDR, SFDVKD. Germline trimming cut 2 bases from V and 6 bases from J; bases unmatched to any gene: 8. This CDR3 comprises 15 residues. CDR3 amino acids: CATSDSRQGSDGYTF. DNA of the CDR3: TGTGCCACCAGTGATTCCCGACAGGGTTCAGATGGCTACACCTTC.

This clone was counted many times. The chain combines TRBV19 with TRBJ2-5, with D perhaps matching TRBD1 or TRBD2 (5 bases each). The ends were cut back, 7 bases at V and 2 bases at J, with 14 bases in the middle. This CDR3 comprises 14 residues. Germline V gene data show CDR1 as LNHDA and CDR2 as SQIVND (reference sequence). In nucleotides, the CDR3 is TGTGCCAGTACCAAGGGACGGGCACAAGAGACCCAGTACTTC. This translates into CASTKGRAQETQYF.

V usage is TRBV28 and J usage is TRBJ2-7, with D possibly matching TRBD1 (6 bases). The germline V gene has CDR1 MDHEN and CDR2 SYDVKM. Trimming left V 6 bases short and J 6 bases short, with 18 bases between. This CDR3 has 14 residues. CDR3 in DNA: TGTGCCAGCAGCTTGGACAGCCCAATCTCCGAGCAGTACTTC. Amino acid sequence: CASSLDSPISEQYF.

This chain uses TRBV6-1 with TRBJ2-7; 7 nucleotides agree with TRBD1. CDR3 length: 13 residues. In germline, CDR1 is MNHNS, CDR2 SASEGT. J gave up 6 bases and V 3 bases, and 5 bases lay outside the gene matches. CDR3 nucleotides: TGTGCCAGCAGTGATTTCGACAGGGCCGAGCAGTACTTC. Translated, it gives CASSDFDRAEQYF.

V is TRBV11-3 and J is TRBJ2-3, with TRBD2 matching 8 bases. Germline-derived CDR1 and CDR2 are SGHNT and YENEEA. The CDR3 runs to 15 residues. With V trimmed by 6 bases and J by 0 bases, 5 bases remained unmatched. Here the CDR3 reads CASSYSGDSTDTQYF. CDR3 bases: TGTGCCAGCAGTTATAGCGGGGATAGCACAGATACGCAGTATTTT.